This T cell receptor beta chain was documented in a study of Ad26.COV2.S vaccination and SARS-CoV-2 variants. Germline V gives CDR1 LNHDA, CDR2 SQIVND (reference sequence). V shed 7 bases and J 1 base; nucleotides not matched to a gene: 9. This CDR3 contains 16 residues. Using immunoSEQ multiplex PCR, the repertoire was profiled, and TCRdb retains in-frame clones only, with some absent. The repertoire consists of some 350,000 clones, with roughly 90% occurring once and the leading ten covering about 5%. As for treatment: 15 to 20 received Ad26.COV2.S at low or high dose, single or two shots; a few received placebo; per-sample allocation not given. Specimen acquisition occurred on day 63 following the initial vaccine or placebo injection. As its vector, the vaccine had Ad26, which expressed Wuhan-strain SARS-CoV-2 spike.

The sequence was collected from a person aged 18-65 years who received the Ad26.COV2.S COVID-19 vaccine or a placebo. The genes are TRBV19 and TRBJ1-5; 8 bases are a match to TRBD1. The source was peripheral blood, collected in a trial of Ad26.COV2.S vaccine versus placebo. CDR3 region: CASTPLDRGSNQPQHF. The CDR3 nucleotides are TGTGCCAGTACCCCCCTTGACAGGGGAAGCAATCAGCCCCAGCATTTT.